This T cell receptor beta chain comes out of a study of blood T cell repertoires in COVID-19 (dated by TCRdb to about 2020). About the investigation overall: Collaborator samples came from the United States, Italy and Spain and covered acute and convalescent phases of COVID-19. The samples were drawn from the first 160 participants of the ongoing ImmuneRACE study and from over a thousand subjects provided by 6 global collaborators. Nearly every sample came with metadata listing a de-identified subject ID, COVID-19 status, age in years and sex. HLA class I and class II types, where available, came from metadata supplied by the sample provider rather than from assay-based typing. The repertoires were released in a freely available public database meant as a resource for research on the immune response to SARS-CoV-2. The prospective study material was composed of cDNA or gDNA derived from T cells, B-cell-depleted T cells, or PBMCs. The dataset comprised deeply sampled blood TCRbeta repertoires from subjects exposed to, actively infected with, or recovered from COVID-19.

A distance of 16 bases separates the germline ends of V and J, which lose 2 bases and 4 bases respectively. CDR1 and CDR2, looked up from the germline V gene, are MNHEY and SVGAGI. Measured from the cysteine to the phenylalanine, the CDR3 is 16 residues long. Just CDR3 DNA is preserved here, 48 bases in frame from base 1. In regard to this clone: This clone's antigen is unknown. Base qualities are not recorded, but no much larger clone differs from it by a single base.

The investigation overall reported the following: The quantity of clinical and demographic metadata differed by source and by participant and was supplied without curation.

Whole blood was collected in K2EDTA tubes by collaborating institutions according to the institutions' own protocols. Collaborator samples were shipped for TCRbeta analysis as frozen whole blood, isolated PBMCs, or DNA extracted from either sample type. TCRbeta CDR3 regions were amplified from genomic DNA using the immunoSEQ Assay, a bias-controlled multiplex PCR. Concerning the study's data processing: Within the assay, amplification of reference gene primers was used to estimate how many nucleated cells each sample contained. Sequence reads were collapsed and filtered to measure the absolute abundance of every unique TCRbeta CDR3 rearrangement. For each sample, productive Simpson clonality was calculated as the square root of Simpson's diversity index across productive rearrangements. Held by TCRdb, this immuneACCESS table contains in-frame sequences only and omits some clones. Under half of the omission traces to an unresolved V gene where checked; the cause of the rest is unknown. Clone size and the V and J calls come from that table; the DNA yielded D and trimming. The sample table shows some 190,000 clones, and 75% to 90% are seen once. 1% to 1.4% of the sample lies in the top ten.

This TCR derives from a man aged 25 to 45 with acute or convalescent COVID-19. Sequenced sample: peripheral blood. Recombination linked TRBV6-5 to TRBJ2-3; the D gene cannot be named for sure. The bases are TGTGCCAGCAGTTACGGGTTAGCCTCTCTCTCAGATACGCAGTATTTT. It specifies CASSYGLASLSDTQYF.